These T cell receptor beta chains were read from a single sample in a study of blood T cell repertoires in COVID-19. The repertoire was sequenced with immunoSEQ multiplex PCR; TCRdb's copy has only in-frame clones and lacks some. The table lists around 230,000 clones, around 88% of them singletons. The sequenced material came from PBMCs or T cells enriched from blood (not recorded which). The receptors were gathered from a woman between 40 and 55 years old with acute COVID-19. Each CDR3 is given with its conserved first and last residue. The order of the fields is CDR3 length, V gene, clone size, J gene, D gene, CDR3 protein, CDR3 DNA. D genes are given only for firm matches. Size tells how often a clone was seen (once, few, many) or the class of an expanded clone, and some rows leave it out.

len: 11
v_gene: TRBV30
abundance: .
j_gene: TRBJ1-1
d_gene: TRBD1
CDR3aa: CAWREDRLSFF
CDR3nt: TGTGCCTGGAGGGAGGACAGGTTGTCTTTCTTT

len: 15
v_gene: TRBV24-1
abundance: .
j_gene: TRBJ2-3
d_gene: .
CDR3aa: CATSDLQGRGDTQYF
CDR3nt: TGTGCCACCAGTGATTTACAGGGTCGCGGAGATACGCAGTATTTT

len: 15
v_gene: TRBV11-2
abundance: .
j_gene: TRBJ2-1
d_gene: .
CDR3aa: CASSLDPGVGNEQFF
CDR3nt: TGTGCCAGCAGCTTAGATCCGGGGGTTGGCAATGAGCAGTTCTTC

len: 13
v_gene: TRBV5-6
abundance: once
j_gene: TRBJ2-1
d_gene: TRBD2
CDR3aa: CASTLTSYGEQFF
CDR3nt: TGTGCCAGCACCCTGACTAGCTACGGTGAGCAGTTCTTC

len: 15
v_gene: TRBV6-5
abundance: .
j_gene: TRBJ1-2
d_gene: TRBD1
CDR3aa: CASSSAGEGAKGYTF
CDR3nt: TGTGCCAGCAGTTCCGCCGGTGAGGGGGCTAAAGGCTACACCTTC

len: 14
v_gene: TRBV18
abundance: .
j_gene: TRBJ1-1
d_gene: TRBD1
CDR3aa: CASSPTGVAAEAFF
CDR3nt: TGTGCCAGCTCACCAACAGGGGTCGCCGCTGAAGCTTTCTTT

len: 16
v_gene: TRBV5-4
abundance: many
j_gene: TRBJ1-6
d_gene: TRBD1
CDR3aa: CASSSVRQGANSPLHF
CDR3nt: TGTGCCAGCAGCTCGGTACGACAGGGGGCAAATTCACCCCTCCACTTT

len: 17
v_gene: TRBV11-2
abundance: .
j_gene: TRBJ2-2
d_gene: TRBD1
CDR3aa: CASSHGTGRFSTGELFF
CDR3nt: TGTGCCAGCAGCCATGGGACAGGGCGGTTCTCGACCGGGGAGCTGTTTTTT

len: 17
v_gene: TRBV27
abundance: .
j_gene: TRBJ1-1
d_gene: TRBD1
CDR3aa: CASSQQKQGRGATEAFF
CDR3nt: TGTGCCAGCAGTCAGCAAAAACAGGGGCGGGGGGCCACTGAAGCTTTCTTT

len: 14
v_gene: TRBV19
abundance: .
j_gene: TRBJ1-2
d_gene: TRBD1
CDR3aa: CASTREQGRSGYTF
CDR3nt: TGTGCCAGTACTAGGGAACAGGGGAGAAGTGGCTACACCTTC

len: 13
v_gene: TRBV3-1/TRBV3-2
abundance: .
j_gene: TRBJ2-5
d_gene: TRBD2
CDR3aa: CASSYGGGETQYF
CDR3nt: TGTGCCAGCAGCTACGGGGGAGGGGAGACCCAGTACTTC

len: 13
v_gene: TRBV7-9
abundance: .
j_gene: TRBJ1-5
d_gene: .
CDR3aa: CASSLTPRQPQHF
CDR3nt: TGTGCCAGCAGCTTAACCCCACGGCAGCCCCAGCATTTT

len: 15
v_gene: TRBV9
abundance: .
j_gene: TRBJ2-7
d_gene: TRBD2
CDR3aa: CASSPGGLASYEQYF
CDR3nt: TGTGCCAGCAGCCCCGGGGGACTAGCGAGCTACGAGCAGTACTTC

len: 14
v_gene: TRBV5-6
abundance: .
j_gene: TRBJ1-2
d_gene: .
CDR3aa: CASSLTGLGYGYTF
CDR3nt: TGTGCCAGCAGCCTGACGGGGTTAGGCTATGGCTACACCTTC

len: 17
v_gene: TRBV5-5
abundance: .
j_gene: TRBJ2-5
d_gene: TRBD2
CDR3aa: CASSYARGLAGQETQYF
CDR3nt: TGTGCCAGCAGCTACGCCAGGGGACTAGCGGGGCAGGAGACCCAGTACTTC

len: 16
v_gene: TRBV6-5
abundance: .
j_gene: TRBJ2-4
d_gene: .
CDR3aa: CASSYPGALAKNIQYF
CDR3nt: TGTGCCAGCAGTTACCCAGGGGCCTTAGCCAAAAACATTCAGTACTTC

len: 12
v_gene: TRBV12-3/TRBV12-4
abundance: .
j_gene: TRBJ2-5
d_gene: TRBD1
CDR3aa: CASRDRGVTQYF
CDR3nt: TGTGCCAGCAGGGACAGGGGAGTGACCCAGTACTTC

len: 16
v_gene: TRBV4-2
abundance: .
j_gene: TRBJ2-2
d_gene: TRBD2
CDR3aa: CASSQEASGSTGELFF
CDR3nt: TGTGCCAGCAGCCAAGAAGCTAGCGGGAGCACCGGGGAGCTGTTTTTT